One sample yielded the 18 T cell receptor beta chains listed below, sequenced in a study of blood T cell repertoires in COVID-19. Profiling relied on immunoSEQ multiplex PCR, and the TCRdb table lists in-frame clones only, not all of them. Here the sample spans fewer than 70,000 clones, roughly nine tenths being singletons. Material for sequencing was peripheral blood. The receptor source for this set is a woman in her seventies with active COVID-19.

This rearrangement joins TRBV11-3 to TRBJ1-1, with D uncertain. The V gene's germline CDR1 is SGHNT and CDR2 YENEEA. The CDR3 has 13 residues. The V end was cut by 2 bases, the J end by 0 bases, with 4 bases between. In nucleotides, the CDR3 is TGTGCCAGCAGCTTACTAATGAACACTGAAGCTTTCTTT. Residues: CASSLLMNTEAFF. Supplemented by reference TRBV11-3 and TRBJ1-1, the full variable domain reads EAGVVQSPRYKIIEKKQPVAFWCNPISGHNTLYWYLQNLGQGPELLIRYENEEAVDDSQLPKDRFSAERLKGVDSTLKIQPAELGDSAVYLCASSLLMNTEAFFGQGTRLTVV.

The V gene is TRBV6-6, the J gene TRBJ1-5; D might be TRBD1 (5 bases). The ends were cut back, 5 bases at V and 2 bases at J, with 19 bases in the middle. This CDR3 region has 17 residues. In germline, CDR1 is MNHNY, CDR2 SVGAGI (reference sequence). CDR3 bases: TGTGCCAGCAGTCGCTTCTCGGGGGTGTATGGCAATCAGCCCCAGCATTTT. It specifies CASSRFSGVYGNQPQHF.

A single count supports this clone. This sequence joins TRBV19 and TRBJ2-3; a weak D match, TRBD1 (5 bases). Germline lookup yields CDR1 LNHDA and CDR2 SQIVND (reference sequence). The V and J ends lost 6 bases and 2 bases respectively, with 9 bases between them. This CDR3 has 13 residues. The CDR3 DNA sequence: TGTGCCAGTAGCTCCAGGGACACAGATACGCAGTATTTT. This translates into CASSSRDTDTQYF.

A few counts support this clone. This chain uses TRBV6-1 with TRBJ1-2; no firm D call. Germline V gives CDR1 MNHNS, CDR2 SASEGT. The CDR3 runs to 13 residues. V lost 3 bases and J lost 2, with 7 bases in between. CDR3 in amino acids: CASSEVLNYGYTF. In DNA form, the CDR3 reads TGTGCCAGCAGTGAGGTCCTAAACTATGGCTACACCTTC.

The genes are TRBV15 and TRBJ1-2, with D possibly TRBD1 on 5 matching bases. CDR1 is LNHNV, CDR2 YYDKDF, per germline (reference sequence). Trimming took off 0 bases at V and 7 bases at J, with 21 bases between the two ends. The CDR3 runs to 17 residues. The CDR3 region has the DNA TGTGCCACCAGCAGAGATGAGGTTGGGGGGGTTTCTCGTGGCTACACCTTC. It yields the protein CATSRDEVGGVSRGYTF.

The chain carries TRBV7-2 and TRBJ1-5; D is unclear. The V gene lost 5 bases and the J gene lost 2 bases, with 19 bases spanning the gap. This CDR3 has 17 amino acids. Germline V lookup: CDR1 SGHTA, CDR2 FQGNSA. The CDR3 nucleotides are TGTGCCAGCAGCCCGAACCCTCAGGAGGCGGGCAATCAGCCCCAGCATTTT. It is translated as CASSPNPQEAGNQPQHF. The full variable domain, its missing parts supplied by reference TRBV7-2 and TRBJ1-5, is GAGVSQSPSNKVTEKGKDVELRCDPISGHTALYWYRQSLGQGLEFLIYFQGNSAPDKSGLPSDRFSAERTGGSVSTLTIQRTQQEDSAVYLCASSPNPQEAGNQPQHFGDGTRLSIL.

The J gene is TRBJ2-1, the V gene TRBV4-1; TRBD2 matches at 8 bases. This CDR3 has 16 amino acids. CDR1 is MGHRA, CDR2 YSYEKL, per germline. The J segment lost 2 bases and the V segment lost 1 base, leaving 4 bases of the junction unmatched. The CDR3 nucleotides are TGCGCCAGCAGCCAAGCAACTAGCGGTCCCTACAATGAGCAGTTCTTC. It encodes CASSQATSGPYNEQFF.

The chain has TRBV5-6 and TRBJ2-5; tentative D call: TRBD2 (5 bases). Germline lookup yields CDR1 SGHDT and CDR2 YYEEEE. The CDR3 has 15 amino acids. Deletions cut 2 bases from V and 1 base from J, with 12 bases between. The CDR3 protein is CASSLLAGSQETQYF. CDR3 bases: TGTGCCAGCAGCTTATTGGCGGGCTCCCAAGAGACCCAGTACTTC.

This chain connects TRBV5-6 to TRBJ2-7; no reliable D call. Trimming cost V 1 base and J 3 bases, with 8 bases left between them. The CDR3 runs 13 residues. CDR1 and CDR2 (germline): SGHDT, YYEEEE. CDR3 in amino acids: CASSLWSNYEQYF. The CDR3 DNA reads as TGTGCCAGCAGCTTGTGGTCTAACTACGAGCAGTACTTC.

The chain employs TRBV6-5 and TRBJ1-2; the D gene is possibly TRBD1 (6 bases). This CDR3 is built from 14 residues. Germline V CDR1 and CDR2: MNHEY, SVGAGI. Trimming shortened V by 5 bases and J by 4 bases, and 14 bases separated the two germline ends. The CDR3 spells CASSSAGALYGYTF. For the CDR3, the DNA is TGTGCCAGCAGTAGTGCGGGGGCCCTCTATGGCTACACCTTC.

The CDR3 DNA reads TGCGCCAGCAGTGACAGGGAAAAATGCAATCAGCCCCAGCATTTT. Translating gives CASSDREKCNQPQHF. This chain links TRBV10-1 with TRBJ1-5; possibly TRBD1 for D (5 bases). The V gene lost 3 bases and the J gene lost 2 bases, with 11 bases spanning the gap. In germline, CDR1 is WNHNN, CDR2 SYGVQD (reference sequence). CDR3 size: 15 residues.

CDR3 sequence (DNA): TGTGCCAGCAGTGACAAGGGGGTCGGCAATCAGCCCCAGCATTTT. It codes for CASSDKGVGNQPQHF. The rearrangement links TRBV25-1 to TRBJ1-5, with a possible D match to TRBD1 (6 bases). Germline CDR1 is MGHDK and CDR2 is SYGVNS. Trimming removed 3 bases from V and 2 bases from J, with 11 bases in between. The CDR3 totals 15 residues.

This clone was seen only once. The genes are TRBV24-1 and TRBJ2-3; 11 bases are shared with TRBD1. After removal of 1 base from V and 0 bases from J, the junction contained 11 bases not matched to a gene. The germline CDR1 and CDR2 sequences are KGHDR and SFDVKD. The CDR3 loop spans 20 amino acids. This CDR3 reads CATSDFRTGGFPESTDTQYF. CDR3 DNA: TGTGCCACCAGTGATTTCCGGACAGGGGGCTTTCCGGAAAGCACAGATACGCAGTATTTT.

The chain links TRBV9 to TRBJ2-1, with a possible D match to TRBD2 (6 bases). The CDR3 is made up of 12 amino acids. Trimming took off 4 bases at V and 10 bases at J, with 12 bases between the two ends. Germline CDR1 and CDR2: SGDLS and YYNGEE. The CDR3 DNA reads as TGTGCCAGCAGCCCAGGGAGGTCAGAGCAGTTCTTC. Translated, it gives CASSPGRSEQFF.

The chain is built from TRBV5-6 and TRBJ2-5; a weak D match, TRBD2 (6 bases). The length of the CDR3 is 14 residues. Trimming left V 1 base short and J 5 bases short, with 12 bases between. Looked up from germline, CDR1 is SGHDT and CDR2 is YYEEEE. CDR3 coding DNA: TGTGCCAGCAGCTTGACCGGGGGAGCGGAGACCCAGTACTTC. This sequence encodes CASSLTGGAETQYF.

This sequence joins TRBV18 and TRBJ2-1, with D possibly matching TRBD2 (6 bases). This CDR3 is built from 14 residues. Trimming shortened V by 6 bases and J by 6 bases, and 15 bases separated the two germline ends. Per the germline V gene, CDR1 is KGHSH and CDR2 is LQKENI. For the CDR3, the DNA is TGTGCCAGCTCGATAGGACTATTGGGCAATGAGCAGTTCTTC. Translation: CASSIGLLGNEQFF. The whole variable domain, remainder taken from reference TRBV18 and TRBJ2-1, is NAGVMQNPRHLVRRRGQEARLRCSPMKGHSHVYWYRQLPEEGLKFMVYLQKENIIDESGMPKERFSAEFPKEGPSILRIQQVVRGDSAAYFCASSIGLLGNEQFFGPGTRLTVL.

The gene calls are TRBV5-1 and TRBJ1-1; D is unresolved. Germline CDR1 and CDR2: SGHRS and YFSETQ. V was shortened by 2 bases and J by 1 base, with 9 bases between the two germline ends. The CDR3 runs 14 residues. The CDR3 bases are TGCGCCAGCAGCTTCCGAGATACGAACACTGAAGCTTTCTTT. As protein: CASSFRDTNTEAFF.

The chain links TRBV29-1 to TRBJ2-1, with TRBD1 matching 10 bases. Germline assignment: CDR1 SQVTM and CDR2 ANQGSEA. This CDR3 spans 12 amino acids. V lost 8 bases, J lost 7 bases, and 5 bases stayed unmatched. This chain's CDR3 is CSFDRGRNEQFF. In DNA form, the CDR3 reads TGCAGCTTCGACAGGGGGCGGAATGAGCAGTTCTTC.